The 25 T cell receptor beta chains given below trace back to one sample, sequenced in a study of synovial regulatory T cells in juvenile arthritis (dated by TCRdb to 2015 to 2017). Libraries came from the immunoSEQ multiplex PCR assay. The source is immuneACCESS, and TCRdb retained only in-frame sequences with V and J called. Part of the clones is not carried over; for the studies checked, unresolved V genes explain less than half of this, and the remainder is unexplained. The sample's own table lists 8,000 to 10,000 clones. The top ten constitute over 0.8% of the sample. Sequenced: Treg cells from blood. Sample cell subset or site, as interpreted from the label and publication: remaining (HLA-DR-negative) circulating blood Treg cells. All receptors come from a donor between 2 and 29 years old with juvenile idiopathic arthritis.

The rearrangement joins TRBV10-2 to TRBJ2-3; TCRdb outputs TRBD2, but without DNA this stays unchecked. This CDR3 is built from 15 residues. No coding sequence is recorded. CDR1 is WSHSY, CDR2 SAAADI, per germline. The CDR3 loop reads CASSEYGLGTDTQYF.

The genes are TRBV6-1 and TRBJ1-1; the D call of TRBD1 rests on TCRdb alone, since no DNA is present to check it. Germline V CDR1 and CDR2: MNHNS, SASEGT. The CDR3 runs 16 residues. The record lacks a DNA sequence. Here the CDR3 reads CASSVLWGQGGTEAFF.

The V and J genes are TRBV18 and TRBJ1-2; TCRdb lists TRBD1, though no DNA is available to test this call. Germline CDR1 is KGHSH and CDR2 is LQKENI. This CDR3 comprises 14 residues. No DNA sequence was recorded. The CDR3 is CASSPGDRVYGYTF.

The chain is built from TRBV10-3 and TRBJ2-7; TCRdb calls TRBD1, which cannot be checked without DNA. The CDR3 totals 18 residues. No DNA was logged. Per the germline V gene, CDR1 is ENHRY and CDR2 is SYGVKD. The CDR3 here is CAISRNMDRDPFSYEQYF.

The V and J genes are TRBV27 and TRBJ2-7. CDR3 length: 14 residues. Nucleotide data are not available. Germline V CDR1 and CDR2: MNHEY, SMNVEV (reference sequence). The CDR3 loop is CASRVAGPTYEQYF.

The chain links TRBV4-1 to TRBJ2-3; checking the TCRdb D call of TRBD2 is not possible without DNA. CDR3 length: 16 residues. The record lacks a DNA sequence. Germline V gene data show CDR1 as MGHRA and CDR2 as YSYEKL. Here the CDR3 reads CASSYGLAGATDTQYF.

This sequence joins TRBV7-9 and TRBJ1-1. This CDR3 contains 13 residues. No DNA was logged. Per the germline V gene, CDR1 is SEHNR and CDR2 is FQNEAQ (reference sequence). The CDR3 spells CASRNSGNTEAFF.

The chain employs TRBV7-2 and TRBJ1-2; absent DNA, TCRdb's TRBD1 call cannot be checked. The germline CDR1 and CDR2 sequences are SGHTA and FQGNSA. The CDR3 is 13 residues long. No DNA was logged. This CDR3 reads CASSLDTNYGYTF.

The chain combines TRBV5-6 with TRBJ2-7; the TCRdb D gene call, TRBD2, has no DNA to confirm it. This CDR3 is 18 amino acids long. The entry carries no DNA sequence. Germline V CDR1 and CDR2: SGHDT, YYEEEE. This CDR3 reads CASSFFLGLAGGSYEQYF.

V is TRBV15 and J is TRBJ2-3; TCRdb indicates TRBD2, and absent DNA this call remains unverified. The CDR3 loop spans 14 amino acids. No DNA accompanies this entry. Germline CDR1 is LNHNV and CDR2 is YYDKDF (reference sequence). CDR3 amino acids: CATSRDLSADTQYF.

This chain connects TRBV6-1 to TRBJ2-2. The CDR3 length is 14 residues. No nucleotide data were recorded. CDR1 and CDR2 (germline): MNHNS, SASEGT. This chain's CDR3 is CASRRAGFTGELFF.

The rearrangement joins TRBV6-5 to TRBJ1-4; the TRBD1 assignment by TCRdb is unverifiable without DNA. This CDR3 has 16 residues. No nucleotide data were recorded. Germline assignment: CDR1 MNHEY and CDR2 SVGAGI. This chain's CDR3 is CASSYRGGGSNEKLFF.

The chain combines TRBV4-1 with TRBJ1-2; the TCRdb call, TRBD1, lacks DNA for checking. CDR3 size: 14 residues. No DNA appears here. The V gene's germline CDR1 is MGHRA and CDR2 YSYEKL. This CDR3 reads CASSQAAWAGGYTF.

This chain uses TRBV5-1 with TRBJ1-2; TCRdb selects TRBD1, and the lack of DNA leaves this call unchecked. The CDR3 spans 15 residues. No DNA appears here. The germline V gene has CDR1 SGHRS and CDR2 YFSETQ. CDR3 loop: CASSLDRGTNYGYTF.

The chain joins TRBV6-6 to TRBJ1-4. Germline CDR1 is MNHNY and CDR2 is SVGAGI (reference sequence). The CDR3 consists of 15 residues. DNA was not recorded. The CDR3 loop is CASSYSSGGKEKLFF.

The chain carries TRBV6-5 and TRBJ1-5; there is no DNA to check the TCRdb D call of TRBD1. The CDR3 runs to 13 residues. Only the protein is available. Per the germline V gene, CDR1 is MNHEY and CDR2 is SVGAGI. The CDR3 loop is CASSRDRDQPQHF.

The chain combines TRBV5-1 with TRBJ1-2; TCRdb selects TRBD1, and the lack of DNA leaves this call unchecked. Germline CDR1 and CDR2: SGHRS and YFSETQ. The CDR3 length is 15 residues. There is no recorded DNA. This CDR3 is CASSLVGQGIYGYTF.

V and J are TRBV10-3 and TRBJ2-2; TCRdb names TRBD2, which stays unverified in the absence of DNA. The CDR3 is 12 residues long. Only the protein is available. Looked up from germline, CDR1 is ENHRY and CDR2 is SYGVKD. CDR3 sequence: CAISAGAGELFF.

V gene TRBV15 combines with J gene TRBJ2-7; there is no DNA to check the TCRdb D call of TRBD1. The CDR3 has 12 amino acids. Only the protein is available. Germline-derived CDR1 and CDR2 are LNHNV and YYDKDF (reference sequence). The chain's CDR3 is CATSRVGSEQYF.

This sequence joins TRBV4-2 and TRBJ2-2; there is no DNA to check the TCRdb D call of TRBD2. CDR3 length: 15 amino acids. No DNA appears here. The germline CDR1 and CDR2 sequences are LGHNA and YNFKEQ. The CDR3 sequence: CASSQDQLYTGELFF.

This chain connects TRBV25-1 to TRBJ2-7; TCRdb gives TRBD1 as the D gene, but with no DNA this cannot be confirmed. This CDR3 region has 14 residues. DNA is not on record. Germline V CDR1 and CDR2: MGHDK, SYGVNS. The CDR3 sequence is CASRPRTGFHEQYF.

The V gene is TRBV16, the J gene TRBJ1-1. Germline V gene lookup returns CDR1 KGHSY and CDR2 FQNENV. There are 14 residues in the CDR3. No coding sequence is recorded. The CDR3 protein is CASSQEGWGTEAFF.

The rearrangement links TRBV28 to TRBJ1-2; lacking DNA, the TRBD1 call made by TCRdb goes unchecked. This CDR3 has 17 residues. There is no recorded DNA. The germline V gene has CDR1 MDHEN and CDR2 SYDVKM. The CDR3 spells CASSFGTGAPRAYGYTF.

The rearrangement links TRBV18 to TRBJ1-1. The CDR3 covers 15 residues. Only the protein sequence is given. Germline-derived CDR1 and CDR2 are KGHSH and LQKENI. The CDR3 region is CASSPFTGVDTEAFF.

The V gene is TRBV19, the J gene TRBJ2-1; TCRdb indicates TRBD1, and absent DNA this call remains unverified. This CDR3 has 16 amino acids. No DNA is listed. Germline V gene data show CDR1 as LNHDA and CDR2 as SQIVND (reference sequence). CDR3 in amino acids: CASSIRDRGPYNEQFF. The full variable domain, rest sourced from reference TRBV19 and TRBJ2-1, is DGGITQSPKYLFRKEGQNVTLSCEQNLNHDAMYWYRQDPGQGLRLIYYSQIVNDFQKGDIAEGYSVSREKKESFPLTVTSAQKNPTAFYLCASSIRDRGPYNEQFFGPGTRLTVL.